The rows below give T cell receptor beta chains drawn from one sample of a study of blood T cell repertoires in COVID-19. This table comes from immunoSEQ multiplex PCR, and its TCRdb copy is limited to in-frame clones, with some not included. The data hold approximately 300,000 clones, with 89% observed a single time. Sequenced: PBMCs or T cells enriched from blood (not recorded which). These receptor sequences come from a man aged 60-69 years who had recovered from COVID-19. The CDR3 runs from the conserved cysteine through the conserved F or W. The D gene is left open where the match is weak. A row's size may be missing; if present it is once, few, many or a size class.

TGTGCCAGCAGCCCTCGGGACAGGAGCTCCTACGAGCAGTACTTC	CASSPRDRSSYEQYF	TRBD1	TRBV11-3	TRBJ2-7	once
TGTGCCAGCAGCTCACAGGGGGACACTGAAGCTTTCTTT	CASSSQGDTEAFF	TRBD1	TRBV7-3	TRBJ1-1	once
TGTGCCAGCATACCACAACAGGGCGGGGGGAGTGCTGAAGCTTTCTTT	CASIPQQGGGSAEAFF	NA	TRBV28	TRBJ1-1	NA
TGTGCCAGCAGCGATCTAGACAGGGCAAATGAAAAACTGTTTTTT	CASSDLDRANEKLFF	TRBD1	TRBV28	TRBJ1-4	few
TGTGCCAGCAGCTTGTTACAGGGTAATTCTAATGAAAAACTGTTTTTT	CASSLLQGNSNEKLFF	NA	TRBV5-6	TRBJ1-4	NA
TGTGCCAGCAGTTTAATAGGCGGCCCCGTCTACGAGCAGTACTTC	CASSLIGGPVYEQYF	NA	TRBV28	TRBJ2-7	NA
TGTGCCACCAGACAGACAGGGGACACTGAAGCTTTCTTT	CATRQTGDTEAFF	TRBD1	TRBV24-1	TRBJ1-1	NA
TGTGCCAGCTCACCCTCGGGGGTTGGAGAGACCCAGTACTTC	CASSPSGVGETQYF	NA	TRBV18	TRBJ2-5	NA
TGTGCCAGCAGCCCCGCTACAGTCGAGGGCACTGAAGCTTTCTTT	CASSPATVEGTEAFF	NA	TRBV3-1/TRBV3-2	TRBJ1-1	NA
TGTGCCAGTAGTACAGAGGTGGCCAACTATGGCTACACCTTC	CASSTEVANYGYTF	NA	TRBV19	TRBJ1-2	NA
TGTGCCAGCAGTTACTCACTAGCGGGAGGAACCGGTCTCTACGAGCAGTACTTC	CASSYSLAGGTGLYEQYF	TRBD2	TRBV6-2/TRBV6-3	TRBJ2-7	NA
TGTGCCAGCAGCCAAACTAGCAGGGACACAGATACGCAGTATTTT	CASSQTSRDTDTQYF	NA	TRBV7-9	TRBJ2-3	NA
TGTGCCAGCAGTTTAGGGCAGGGCTCGCCCAATGAGCAGTTCTTC	CASSLGQGSPNEQFF	NA	TRBV27	TRBJ2-1	NA
TGTGCCAGCAGCTTAGGACAGGGCCCTTACAATGAGCAGTTCTTC	CASSLGQGPYNEQFF	TRBD1	TRBV11-2	TRBJ2-1	NA
TGCGCCAGCAGTAACCAGGGCGGGGGCGGTAGCAGTTTCACCGGGGAGCTGTTTTTT	CASSNQGGGGSSFTGELFF	NA	TRBV5-1	TRBJ2-2	NA
TGTGCCACCAGTGAACCGGGGACAGGGGGCACCGGGGAGCTGTTTTTT	CATSEPGTGGTGELFF	TRBD1	TRBV24-1	TRBJ2-2	NA
TGTGCCAGCAGCGTACTTGGGGGGAGTAGCGCCGGGGAGCTGTTTTTT	CASSVLGGSSAGELFF	NA	TRBV9	TRBJ2-2	NA
TGTGCCAGCAGCCGACAGGTCCACGAGCAGTACTTC	CASSRQVHEQYF	NA	TRBV28	TRBJ2-7	NA
TGTGCCAGCAGCCTGCTAGCGGGAAGGAACACCGGGGAGCTGTTTTTT	CASSLLAGRNTGELFF	TRBD2	TRBV11-3	TRBJ2-2	NA
TGTGCCAGCAGCACCACCGGGACTAGCTCCTACAATGAGCAGTTCTTC	CASSTTGTSSYNEQFF	TRBD2	TRBV7-2	TRBJ2-1	NA
TGCAGCGTTCAAGTGGAGTCCTACAATGAGCAGTTCTTC	CSVQVESYNEQFF	NA	TRBV29-1	TRBJ2-1	NA
TGCAGTGCTAGTAGCGGGAGTAGGGCAGATACGCAGTATTTT	CSASSGSRADTQYF	TRBD2	TRBV20-1	TRBJ2-3	few
TGTGCCAGGGGACAGACGAACACTGAAGCTTTCTTT	CARGQTNTEAFF	TRBD1	TRBV2	TRBJ1-1	NA
TGCGCCAGCAGCCAAGGGTCTAGCGCTAGGTCACTCGACGAGCAGTACTTC	CASSQGSSARSLDEQYF	NA	TRBV4-3	TRBJ2-7	NA
TGCAGCGTTGGGACTAGCGGGAGCTCCCTGTACTTC	CSVGTSGSSLYF	TRBD2	TRBV29-1	TRBJ2-7	NA
TGTGCCAGCAGCGTATATTCGGGTGGAAACACCATATATTTT	CASSVYSGGNTIYF	NA	TRBV9	TRBJ1-3	NA
TGCGCCAGCAGCTTCGGGTTACTAGCGGGATCGTCCTACGAGCAGTACTTC	CASSFGLLAGSSYEQYF	TRBD2	TRBV5-1	TRBJ2-7	NA
TGTGCCAGCAGTGACTCACATCAGCCCCAGCATTTT	CASSDSHQPQHF	NA	TRBV28	TRBJ1-5	NA
TGTGCCTGGAGTGTACGACGAGGGACAGGGCCCTATGGCTACACCTTC	CAWSVRRGTGPYGYTF	TRBD1	TRBV30	TRBJ1-2	NA
TGTGCCAGCTCACAGACAGGGGGCACTGAAGCTTTCTTT	CASSQTGGTEAFF	TRBD1	TRBV18	TRBJ1-1	NA
TGTGCCAGCAGCTTAGGACTAGCGGGCCAGGCGGAGCAGTTCTTC	CASSLGLAGQAEQFF	TRBD2	TRBV11-3	TRBJ2-1	NA
TGCAGTGCTAGTCAGGCCAGGGAGGCTCAGCCCCAGCATTTT	CSASQAREAQPQHF	NA	TRBV20-1	TRBJ1-5	NA
TGTGCCAGCACAACCGGGACAGGGAGCATGAACACTGAAGCTTTCTTT	CASTTGTGSMNTEAFF	TRBD1	TRBV27	TRBJ1-1	NA
TGTGCCAGCAGTGACCGGCAAGGTGGAGCAGATACGCAGTATTTT	CASSDRQGGADTQYF	NA	TRBV2	TRBJ2-3	few
TGTGCCAGAAACTTAGGGGAGGGGATGGACACCGGGGAGCTGTTTTTT	CARNLGEGMDTGELFF	TRBD2	TRBV5-3	TRBJ2-2	NA
TGTGGAGCGGGAGGGCCTTGGGTCGATGAGCAGTTCTTC	CGAGGPWVDEQFF	TRBD2	TRBV28	TRBJ2-1	NA
TGTGCCAGCAGTCGAGCAGGACAGGTCCTAAATTCACCCCTCCACTTT	CASSRAGQVLNSPLHF	TRBD1	TRBV28	TRBJ1-6	NA
TGTGCCAGCAGTGCGGGGGGAGGGAATCAGCCCCAGCATTTT	CASSAGGGNQPQHF	NA	TRBV2	TRBJ1-5	NA
TGTGCCAGTAGTATTTCCCGGGGTAGCGGGAGGGCCGTCTACAATGAGCAGTTCTTC	CASSISRGSGRAVYNEQFF	TRBD2	TRBV19	TRBJ2-1	NA